The entry below describes one T cell receptor (beta chain). No antigen is known for it. The CDR3 runs to 15 residues. V lost 4 bases and J 4 bases, leaving 14 bases between the germline ends. Per the germline V gene, CDR1 is MNHEY and CDR2 is SVGAGI. The sample is drawn from a study of PD-1 blockade in classical Hodgkin lymphoma. The study's findings and limits: Diminished baseline TCR diversity has been reported in newly diagnosed patients relative to healthy donors. Complete responders showed a baseline diversity that resembled the diversity of newly diagnosed patients. Why the repertoires differ is still unclear, perhaps disease activity or prior therapy.

Every one of the patients relapsed after autologous stem cell transplantation (brentuximab vedotin exposure was variable). Patients had relapsed/refractory classical Hodgkin lymphoma with complete response, partial response or progressive disease as best response. The repertoire was sequenced with immunoSEQ multiplex PCR; TCRdb's copy has only in-frame clones and lacks some. Here the sample spans 20,000 to 25,000 clones, over 60% being singletons. The sample consisted of peripheral blood mononuclear cells (PBMCs), taken before the second cycle of nivolumab. This receptor was obtained from a human donor with classical Hodgkin lymphoma. V gene TRBV6-5 combines with J gene TRBJ1-5; no firm D call. Here the CDR3 DNA reads TGTGCCAGCAGTTTGCGGTCTAACGGGAATCAGCCCCAGCATTTT. This encodes CASSLRSNGNQPQHF.